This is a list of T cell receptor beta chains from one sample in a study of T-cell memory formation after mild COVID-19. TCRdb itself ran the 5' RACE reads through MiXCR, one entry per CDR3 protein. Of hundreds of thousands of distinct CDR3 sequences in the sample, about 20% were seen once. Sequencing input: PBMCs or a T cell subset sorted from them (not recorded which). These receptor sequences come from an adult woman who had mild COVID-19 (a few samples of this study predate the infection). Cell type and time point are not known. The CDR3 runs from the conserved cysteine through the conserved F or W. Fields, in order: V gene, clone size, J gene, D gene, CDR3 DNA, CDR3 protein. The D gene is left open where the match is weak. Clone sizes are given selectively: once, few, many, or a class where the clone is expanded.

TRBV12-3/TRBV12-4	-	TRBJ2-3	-	TGTGCCAGCAGCCAACAACGCACAGATACGCAGTATTTT	CASSQQRTDTQYF
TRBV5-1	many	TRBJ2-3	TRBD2	TGCGCCAGCAGCACCGGGACTAGCGGGAGTACAGATACGCAGTATTTT	CASSTGTSGSTDTQYF
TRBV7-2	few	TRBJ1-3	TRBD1	TGTGCCAGCAGCGCTAGACAGGGGGCTGGAAACACCATATATTTT	CASSARQGAGNTIYF
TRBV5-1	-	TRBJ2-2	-	TGCGCCAGCAGCCCAATTGAGGGGAACACCGGGGAGCTGTTTTTT	CASSPIEGNTGELFF
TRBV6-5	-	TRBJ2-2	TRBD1	TGTGCCAGCAGTTACAGGCTCGGACAGGCGTCTTCGAACACCGGGGAGCTGTTTTTT	CASSYRLGQASSNTGELFF
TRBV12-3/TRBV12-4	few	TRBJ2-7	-	TGTGCCAGTTCGAGTGGGCTCACCTACGAGCAGTACTTC	CASSSGLTYEQYF
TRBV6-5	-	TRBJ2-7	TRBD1	TGTGCCAGCAGTTACTCGAGAGGACAGGGGGTTTACGAGCAGTACTTC	CASSYSRGQGVYEQYF
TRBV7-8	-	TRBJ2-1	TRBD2	TGTGCCAGCAGCGTAAAAGCGGGGGCCGGGTCTGAGCAGTTCTTC	CASSVKAGAGSEQFF
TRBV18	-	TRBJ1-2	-	TGTGCCAGCTCCCGTGAGGGCGGAGGGTATGGCTACACCTTC	CASSREGGGYGYTF
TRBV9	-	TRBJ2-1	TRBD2	TGTGCCAGCAGCGCCCCCGGACTAGGCTCCTACAATGAGCAGTTCTTC	CASSAPGLGSYNEQFF
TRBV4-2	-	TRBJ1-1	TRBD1	TGTGCCAGCAGCCCCGGAGGACAGGAGTCTAACACTGAAGCTTTCTTT	CASSPGGQESNTEAFF
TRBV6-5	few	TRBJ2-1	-	TGTGCCAGCAGTTACTCCGTAAATCAACCTTACAATGAGCAGTTCTTC	CASSYSVNQPYNEQFF
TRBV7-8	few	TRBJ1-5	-	TGTGCCAGCAGCTTAGCGCCGGGGTCTGGCAATCAGCCCCAGCATTTT	CASSLAPGSGNQPQHF
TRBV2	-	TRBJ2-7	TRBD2	TGTGCCAGGAGTATTAGCGGGAGGGCGAACGAGCAGTACTTC	CARSISGRANEQYF
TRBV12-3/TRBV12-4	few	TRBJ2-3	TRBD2	TGTGCCAGCAGTTCTATCCTTGTTAGCGGGAGTACAGATACGCAGTATTTT	CASSSILVSGSTDTQYF
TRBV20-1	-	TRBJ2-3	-	TGCAGTGCCGGACCCGGGACTCTCACAGATACGCAGTATTTT	CSAGPGTLTDTQYF
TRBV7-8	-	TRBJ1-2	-	TGTGCCAGCAGCTTAGGGGCCTCCGGAGGCTACACCTTC	CASSLGASGGYTF
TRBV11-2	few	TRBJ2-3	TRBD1	TGTGCCAGCAGCTTAGAAGGGGGACAGGGAAGGAATACGCAGTATTTT	CASSLEGGQGRNTQYF
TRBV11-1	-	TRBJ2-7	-	TGTGCCAGCAGCTTAGCCCCTGGGACTTCGCCAATCTCCTACGAGCAGTACTTC	CASSLAPGTSPISYEQYF
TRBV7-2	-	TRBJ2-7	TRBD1	TGTGCCAGCAGCCCAAGGACAGGGACGAGCGAGCAGTACTTC	CASSPRTGTSEQYF
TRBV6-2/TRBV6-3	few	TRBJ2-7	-	TGTGCCAGCAGTTACGGGGAGAGATTCCACGAGCAGTACTTC	CASSYGERFHEQYF
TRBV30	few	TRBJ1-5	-	TGTGCCTGGGCGACTGGTAGCAATCAGCCCCAGCATTTT	CAWATGSNQPQHF
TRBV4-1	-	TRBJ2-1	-	TGCGCCAGCAGCCAAGCCCAGGTCATATCCCATGAGCAGTTCTTC	CASSQAQVISHEQFF
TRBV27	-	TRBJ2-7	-	TGTGCCAGCAGAAAGCCGGGAATTCCCTACGAGCAGTACTTC	CASRKPGIPYEQYF
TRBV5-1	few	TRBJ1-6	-	TGCGCCAGCAGCCGCCAGACAGGTGATTCCTATAATTCACCCCTCCACTTT	CASSRQTGDSYNSPLHF
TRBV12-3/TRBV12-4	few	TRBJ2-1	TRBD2	TGTGCCAGCAGCCCTCCCGGGCTAAAGCGGGAGGTCCCGTCGAGCTCCTACAATGAGCAGTTCTTC	CASSPPGLKREVPSSSYNEQFF
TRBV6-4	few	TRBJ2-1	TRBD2	TGTGCCACCCGACTAGCGGGAGAGCTAGGTGAGCAGTTCTTC	CATRLAGELGEQFF
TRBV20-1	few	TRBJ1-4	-	TGCAGTGCTGGGACTAATGAAAAACTGTTTTTT	CSAGTNEKLFF
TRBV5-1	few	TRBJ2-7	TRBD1	TGCGCCAGCAGCTTGACCCGGGACAGCGGTTCTTACGAGCAGTACTTC	CASSLTRDSGSYEQYF
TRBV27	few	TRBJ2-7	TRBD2	TGTGCCAGCAGTTCCCCCCTTACTAGCGCCGGCGGAGAGCAGTACTTC	CASSSPLTSAGGEQYF
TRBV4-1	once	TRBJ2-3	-	TGCGCCAGCAGCCAAGGCCGGGCTAGAGGCACAGATACGCAGTATTTT	CASSQGRARGTDTQYF
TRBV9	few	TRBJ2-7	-	TGTGCCAGCAGCCCCCTCGTGGACGGGACCTACGAGCAGTACTTC	CASSPLVDGTYEQYF
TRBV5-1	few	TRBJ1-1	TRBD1	TGCGCCACAAAGGAGGGGGCTGGCGGGACTGAAGCTTTCTTT	CATKEGAGGTEAFF
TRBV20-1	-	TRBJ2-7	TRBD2	TGCAGTGTCGACTCAGAGCTAGCGGGAGTCAAGCAGTACTTC	CSVDSELAGVKQYF
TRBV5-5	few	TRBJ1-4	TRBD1	TGTGCCAGCAGCGGCGGGACAGGGGCTGAAAAACTGTTTTTT	CASSGGTGAEKLFF
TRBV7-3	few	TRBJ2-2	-	TGTGCCAGCAGCTTAGGCCCCCTGAACACCGGGGAGCTGTTTTTT	CASSLGPLNTGELFF
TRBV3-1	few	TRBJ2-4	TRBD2	TGTGCCAGCAGCAACGTTAAGACTAGCTACTCCAAAAACATTCAGTACTTC	CASSNVKTSYSKNIQYF
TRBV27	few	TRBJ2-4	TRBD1	TGTGCCAGCAGTCCCTCCCCCGGACAGGTGCTTAACATTCAGTACTTC	CASSPSPGQVLNIQYF
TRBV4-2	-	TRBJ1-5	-	TGTGCCAGCAGCCCGGCTAGCGGGGGGGGCAATCAGCCCCAGCATTTT	CASSPASGGGNQPQHF
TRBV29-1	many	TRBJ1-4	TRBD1	TGCAGCGCGGGACAGGGGCGGGAAAAACTGTTTTTT	CSAGQGREKLFF
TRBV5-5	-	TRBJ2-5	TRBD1	TGTGCCAGCAGCTCAGACAGGGGAAGCAGAACTGGAGAGACCCAGTACTTC	CASSSDRGSRTGETQYF
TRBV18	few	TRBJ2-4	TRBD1	TGTGCCAGCTCACCCCGGGACAGCAACACGAACATTCAGTACTTC	CASSPRDSNTNIQYF
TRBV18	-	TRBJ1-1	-	TGTGCCAGCTCCTTTGACCCGAACACTGAAGCTTTCTTT	CASSFDPNTEAFF
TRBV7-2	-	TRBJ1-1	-	TGTGCCAGCAGCTTGGACGGGGGGAACACTGAAGCTTTCTTT	CASSLDGGNTEAFF
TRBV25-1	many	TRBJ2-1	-	TGTGCCAGCAGTTGGTTGACCGTTACCGATGAGCAGTTCTTC	CASSWLTVTDEQFF